The entry below describes one T cell receptor (beta chain). Antigen unknown. These data originate in a study of cytomegalovirus exposure and HLA in healthy donors. Study results and caveats: Rare sequences made up most TCRs, while some public TCRs were found in many donors.

The CDR3 covers 13 residues. V was clipped by 5 bases and J by 3 bases, with 11 bases between them. CDR1 is PRHDT and CDR2 is FYEKMQ in the germline V gene (reference sequence). A multiplex PCR was run with 60 Vbeta primers and 13 Jbeta primers. Some clones are missing from TCRdb's copy, which holds only in-frame ones; the method was immunoSEQ multiplex PCR. The profile shows some 130,000 clones, more than 60% of them singletons. This chain connects TRBV13 to TRBJ2-7; possible D gene TRBD2, 5 bases. The sequencing sample was made of PBMCs. The sequence was obtained from a middle-aged woman in good health and CMV-seronegative. This CDR3 is CASSLQRGYEQYF. Written as DNA, the CDR3 is TGTGCCAGCAGCCTGCAACGGGGCTACGAGCAGTACTTC.